The TCR beta chain described here comes from a study of identical twins. Germline V gene sequence: CDR1 SGHRS, CDR2 YFSETQ. The V end was cut by 4 bases, the J end by 1 base, with 14 bases between. This CDR3 is 15 amino acids long. Unique molecular identifiers were present on cDNA, and template switching added a universal primer site. A single record per CDR3 protein comes from TCRdb applying MiXCR to the 5' RACE reads. This sample carries about 550,000 distinct CDR3 sequences, approximately 20% of them seen once, and the ten largest clones take approximately 0.48%. This clonotype was seen more than once but under ten times. Its antigen remains unknown. Study-wide results and limits: Excess twin sharing in beta out-of-frame sequences was weaker. Conclusions were drawn cross-sectionally by statistical analysis, without following the same donors.

The same specimen was also included in a second study, on yellow fever vaccine responses in identical twins.

The receptor was derived from a woman in her late teens or twenties in good health. Sequencing was performed on CD4+ T cells sorted from blood. The V and J genes are TRBV5-1 and TRBJ2-5; a weak D match, TRBD2 (7 bases). CDR3 in DNA: TGCGCCAGCAGCCAGCAAGGGGGGGCCCAAGAGACCCAGTACTTC. Translating gives CASSQQGGAQETQYF.